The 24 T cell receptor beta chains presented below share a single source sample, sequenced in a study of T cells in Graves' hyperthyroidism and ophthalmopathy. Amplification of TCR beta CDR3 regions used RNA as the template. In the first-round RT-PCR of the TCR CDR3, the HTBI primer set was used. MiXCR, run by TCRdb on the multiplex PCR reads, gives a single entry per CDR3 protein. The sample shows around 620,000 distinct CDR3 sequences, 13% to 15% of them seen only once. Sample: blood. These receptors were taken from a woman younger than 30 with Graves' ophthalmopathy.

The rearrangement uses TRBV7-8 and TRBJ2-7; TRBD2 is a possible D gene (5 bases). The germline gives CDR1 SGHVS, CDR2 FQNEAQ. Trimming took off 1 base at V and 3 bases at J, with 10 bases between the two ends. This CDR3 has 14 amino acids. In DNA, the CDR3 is TGTGCCAGCAGCTTAGGTGTGAGCGGCTACGAGCAGTACTTC. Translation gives CASSLGVSGYEQYF.

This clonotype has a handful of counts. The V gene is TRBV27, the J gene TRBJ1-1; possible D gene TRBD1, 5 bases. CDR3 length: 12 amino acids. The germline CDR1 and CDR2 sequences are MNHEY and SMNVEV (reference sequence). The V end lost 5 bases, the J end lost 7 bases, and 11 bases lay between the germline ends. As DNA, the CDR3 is TGTGCCAGCAGTACTCAGGGAAATGAAGCTTTCTTT. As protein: CASSTQGNEAFF.

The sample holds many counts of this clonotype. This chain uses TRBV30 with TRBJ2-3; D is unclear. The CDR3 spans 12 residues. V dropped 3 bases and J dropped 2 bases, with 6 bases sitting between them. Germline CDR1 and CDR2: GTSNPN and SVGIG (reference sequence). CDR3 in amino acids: CAWRVTTDTQYF. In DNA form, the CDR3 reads TGTGCCTGGAGGGTGACCACAGATACGCAGTATTTT.

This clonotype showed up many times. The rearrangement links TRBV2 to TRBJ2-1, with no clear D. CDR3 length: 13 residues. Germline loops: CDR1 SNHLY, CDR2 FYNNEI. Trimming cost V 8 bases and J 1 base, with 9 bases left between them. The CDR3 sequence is CASSYGSYNEQFF. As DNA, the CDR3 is TGTGCCAGCTCTTACGGGTCCTACAATGAGCAGTTCTTC. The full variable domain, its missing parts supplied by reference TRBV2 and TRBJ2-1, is EPEVTQTPSHQVTQMGQEVILRCVPISNHLYFYWYRQILGQKVEFLVSFYNNEISEKSEIFDDQFSVERPDGSNFTLKIRSTKLEDSAMYFCASSYGSYNEQFFGPGTRLTVL.

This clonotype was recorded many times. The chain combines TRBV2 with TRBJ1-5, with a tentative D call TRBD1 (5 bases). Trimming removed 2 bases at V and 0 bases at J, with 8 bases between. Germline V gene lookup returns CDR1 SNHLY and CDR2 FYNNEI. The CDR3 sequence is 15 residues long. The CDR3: CASSERGNSNQPQHF. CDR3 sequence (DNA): TGTGCCAGCAGTGAAAGGGGTAATAGCAATCAGCCCCAGCATTTT.

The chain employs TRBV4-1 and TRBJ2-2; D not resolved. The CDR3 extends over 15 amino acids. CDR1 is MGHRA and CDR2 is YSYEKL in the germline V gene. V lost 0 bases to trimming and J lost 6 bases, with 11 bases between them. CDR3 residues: CASSQDSEESGELFF. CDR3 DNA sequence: TGCGCCAGCAGCCAAGACTCAGAGGAATCCGGGGAGCTGTTTTTT.

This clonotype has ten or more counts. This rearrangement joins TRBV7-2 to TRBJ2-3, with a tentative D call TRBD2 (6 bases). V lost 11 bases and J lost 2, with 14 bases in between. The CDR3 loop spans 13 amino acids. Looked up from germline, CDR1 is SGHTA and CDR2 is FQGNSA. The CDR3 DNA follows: TGTGCCTCGGACGCGGGATACACAGATACGCAGTATTTT. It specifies CASDAGYTDTQYF.

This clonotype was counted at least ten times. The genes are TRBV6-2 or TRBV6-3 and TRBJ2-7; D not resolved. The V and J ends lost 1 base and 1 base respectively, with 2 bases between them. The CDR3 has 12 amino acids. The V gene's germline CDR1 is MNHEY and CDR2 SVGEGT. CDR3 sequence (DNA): TGTGCCAGCAGTTACTGGTCCTACGAGCAGTACTTC. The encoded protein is CASSYWSYEQYF.

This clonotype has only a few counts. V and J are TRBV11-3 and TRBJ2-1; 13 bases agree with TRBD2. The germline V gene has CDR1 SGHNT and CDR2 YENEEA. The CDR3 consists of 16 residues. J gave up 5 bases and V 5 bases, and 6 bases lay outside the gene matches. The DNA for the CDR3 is TGTGCCAGCAGCCCCGGGGGACTAGCGGGGAACAATGAGCAGTTCTTC. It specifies CASSPGGLAGNNEQFF.

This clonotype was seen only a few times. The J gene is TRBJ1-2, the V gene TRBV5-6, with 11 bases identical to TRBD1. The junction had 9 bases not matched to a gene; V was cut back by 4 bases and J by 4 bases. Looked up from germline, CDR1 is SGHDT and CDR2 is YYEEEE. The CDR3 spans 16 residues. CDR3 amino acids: CASSPSWTGGFYGYTF. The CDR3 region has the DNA TGTGCCAGCAGCCCATCATGGACAGGGGGCTTCTATGGCTACACCTTC.

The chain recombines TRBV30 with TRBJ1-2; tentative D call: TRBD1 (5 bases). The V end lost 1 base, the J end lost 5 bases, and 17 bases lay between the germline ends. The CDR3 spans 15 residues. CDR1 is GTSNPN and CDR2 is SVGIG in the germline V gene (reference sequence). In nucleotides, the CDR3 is TGTGCCTGGAGTGCAGGACACCGCCCTCCTTATGGCTACACCTTC. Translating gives CAWSAGHRPPYGYTF.

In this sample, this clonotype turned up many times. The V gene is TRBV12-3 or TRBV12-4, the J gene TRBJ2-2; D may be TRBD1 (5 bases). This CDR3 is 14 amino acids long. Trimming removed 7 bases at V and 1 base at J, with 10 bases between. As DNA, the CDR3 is TGTGCCAGCACCCTGACAGAGAACACCGGGGAGCTGTTTTTT. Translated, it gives CASTLTENTGELFF.

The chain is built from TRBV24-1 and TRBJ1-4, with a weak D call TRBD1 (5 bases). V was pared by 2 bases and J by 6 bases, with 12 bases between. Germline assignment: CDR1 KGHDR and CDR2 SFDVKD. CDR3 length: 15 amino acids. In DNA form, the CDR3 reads TGTGCCACCAGTGATTCGGCCGAGACAGATGAAAAACTGTTTTTT. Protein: CATSDSAETDEKLFF.

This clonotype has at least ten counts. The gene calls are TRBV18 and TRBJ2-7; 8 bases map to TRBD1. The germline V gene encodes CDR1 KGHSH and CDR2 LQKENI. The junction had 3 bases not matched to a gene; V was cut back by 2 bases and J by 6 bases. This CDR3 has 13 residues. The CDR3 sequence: CASSPGQGIEQYF. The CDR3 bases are TGTGCCAGCTCACCAGGACAGGGAATCGAGCAGTACTTC.

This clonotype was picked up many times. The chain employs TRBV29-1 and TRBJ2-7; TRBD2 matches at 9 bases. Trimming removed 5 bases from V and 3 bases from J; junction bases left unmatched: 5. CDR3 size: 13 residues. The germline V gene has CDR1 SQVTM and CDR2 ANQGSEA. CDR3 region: CSVLAGANYEQYF. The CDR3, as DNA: TGCAGCGTTTTAGCGGGAGCCAACTACGAGCAGTACTTC.

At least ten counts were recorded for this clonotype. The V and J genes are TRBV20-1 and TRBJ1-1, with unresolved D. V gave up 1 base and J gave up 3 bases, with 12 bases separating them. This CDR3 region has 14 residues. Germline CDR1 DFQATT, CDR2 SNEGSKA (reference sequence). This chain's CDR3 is CSARVNSRYTEAFF. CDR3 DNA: TGCAGTGCTAGAGTAAACTCCCGTTACACTGAAGCTTTCTTT.

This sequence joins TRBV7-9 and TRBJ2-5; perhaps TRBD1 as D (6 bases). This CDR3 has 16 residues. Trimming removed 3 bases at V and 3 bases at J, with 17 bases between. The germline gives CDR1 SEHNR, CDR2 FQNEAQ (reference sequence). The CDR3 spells CASSFLTGTPKETQYF. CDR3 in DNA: TGTGCCAGCAGCTTCCTCACCGGGACACCGAAAGAGACCCAGTACTTC.

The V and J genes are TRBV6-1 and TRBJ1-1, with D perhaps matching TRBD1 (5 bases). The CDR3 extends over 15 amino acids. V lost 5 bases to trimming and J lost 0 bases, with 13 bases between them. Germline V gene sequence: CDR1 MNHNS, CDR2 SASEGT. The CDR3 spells CASSYFREMNTEAFF. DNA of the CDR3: TGTGCCAGCAGTTATTTCAGGGAAATGAACACTGAAGCTTTCTTT.

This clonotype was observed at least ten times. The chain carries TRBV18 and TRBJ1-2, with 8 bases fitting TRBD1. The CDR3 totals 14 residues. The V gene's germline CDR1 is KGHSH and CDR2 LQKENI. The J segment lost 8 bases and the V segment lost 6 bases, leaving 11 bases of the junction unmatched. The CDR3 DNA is TGTGCCAGCTCCCAGGACAGGGAGCAGGGAGGCTACACCTTC. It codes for CASSQDREQGGYTF.

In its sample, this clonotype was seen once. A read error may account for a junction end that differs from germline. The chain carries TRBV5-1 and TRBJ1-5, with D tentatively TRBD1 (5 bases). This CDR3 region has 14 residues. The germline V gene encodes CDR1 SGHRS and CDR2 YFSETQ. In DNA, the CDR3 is TGCGCCAGCAGCTTAGGGCAGGGCAATCAGCTCCAGCATTTT. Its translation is CASSLGQGNQLQHF.

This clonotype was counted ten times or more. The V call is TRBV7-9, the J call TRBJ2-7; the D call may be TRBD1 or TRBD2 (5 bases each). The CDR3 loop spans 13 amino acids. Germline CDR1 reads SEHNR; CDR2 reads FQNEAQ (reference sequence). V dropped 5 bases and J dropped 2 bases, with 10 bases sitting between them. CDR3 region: CASSPGATYEQYF. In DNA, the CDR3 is TGTGCCAGCAGCCCCGGGGCCACCTACGAGCAGTACTTC.

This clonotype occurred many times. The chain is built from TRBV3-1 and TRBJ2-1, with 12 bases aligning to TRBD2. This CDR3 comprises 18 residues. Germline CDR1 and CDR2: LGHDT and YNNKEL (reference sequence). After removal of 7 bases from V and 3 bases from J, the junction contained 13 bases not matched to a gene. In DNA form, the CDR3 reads TGTGCCAGCAACTTTCTAGCGGGAGGGCGCAGGGGCTACAATGAGCAGTTCTTC. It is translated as CASNFLAGGRRGYNEQFF.

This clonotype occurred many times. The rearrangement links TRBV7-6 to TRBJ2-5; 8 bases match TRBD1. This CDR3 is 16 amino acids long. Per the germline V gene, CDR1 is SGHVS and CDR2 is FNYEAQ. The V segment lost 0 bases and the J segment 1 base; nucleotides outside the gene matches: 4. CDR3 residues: CASSLAGTGGQETQYF. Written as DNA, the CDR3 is TGTGCCAGCAGCTTAGCCGGCACAGGGGGCCAAGAGACCCAGTACTTC.

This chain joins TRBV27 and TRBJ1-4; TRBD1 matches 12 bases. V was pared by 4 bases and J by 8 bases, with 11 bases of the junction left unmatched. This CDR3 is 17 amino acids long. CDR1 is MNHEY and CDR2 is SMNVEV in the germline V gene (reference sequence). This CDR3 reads CASSSNLGTGGQEKLFF. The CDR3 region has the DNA TGTGCCAGCAGTTCGAACTTGGGGACAGGGGGCCAGGAAAAACTGTTTTTT.